This note documents a single TCR beta chain sequence. The J segment lost 8 bases and the V segment lost 7 bases, leaving 10 bases of the junction unmatched. There are 13 residues in the CDR3. Germline CDR1 is WSHSY and CDR2 is SAAADI. Original processing methods: Using reference gene primer amplification, nucleated cell counts were estimated. Sequencing used immunoSEQ multiplex PCR; TCRdb keeps in-frame clones, though not all of them. V and J calls and clone size follow that table, whereas D and trimming were derived from the DNA. The table has roughly 150,000 clones, about 83% seen once. These data originate in a study of blood T cell repertoires in COVID-19. Across the whole study: The analysed material was cDNA or gDNA that came from T cells, B-cell-depleted T cells, or PBMCs.

The chain recombines TRBV10-2 with TRBJ1-2; 7 positions agree with TRBD1. This receptor was identified in a woman of 80 years or more with acute or convalescent COVID-19. The sequenced sample consisted of peripheral blood. CDR3 DNA: TGCGCCAGCATTGGTAGGGGGCCGGAAGGCTACACCTTC. As protein: CASIGRGPEGYTF.